Below, 12 T cell receptor beta chains from the same sample are listed, as sequenced in a study of early T cells in non-severe SARS-CoV-2 infection. One entry per CDR3 protein results from TCRdb running MiXCR on the 5' RACE reads. The table lists tens of thousands of distinct CDR3 sequences, around 12% of them singletons. Sequencing used whole blood, obtained at baseline. The receptors come from an adult who was a healthcare worker with PCR-confirmed SARS-CoV-2 infection or an uninfected control (not recorded which).

This clonotype was seen more than once but under ten times. The J gene is TRBJ1-1, the V gene TRBV6-5; 9 positions match TRBD1. This CDR3 spans 15 amino acids. CDR1 and CDR2 from the germline V gene are MNHEY and SVGAGI. J gave up 0 bases and V 5 bases, and 4 bases lay outside the gene matches. The CDR3 is CASSKQGALNTEAFF. The CDR3 nucleotides are TGTGCCAGCAGTAAACAGGGGGCCCTGAACACTGAAGCTTTCTTT.

The gene calls are TRBV5-5 and TRBJ1-2; 7 positions agree with TRBD1. CDR1 SGHKS and CDR2 YYEKEE come from the germline V gene (reference sequence). The CDR3 contains 13 residues. Unmatched junction bases numbered 6, after V lost 6 bases and J lost 4 bases. The CDR3 sequence is CASTDRARYGYTF. The CDR3 nucleotides read TGTGCCAGCACCGACAGGGCTCGCTATGGCTACACCTTC.

The chain combines TRBV6-2 or TRBV6-3 with TRBJ2-3; D is possibly TRBD1 (6 bases). This CDR3 has 16 amino acids. Germline V gives CDR1 MNHEY, CDR2 SVGEGT. The V and J ends lost 5 bases and 3 bases respectively, with 18 bases between them. The CDR3 DNA follows: TGTGCCAGCAGTACACTTACAGGGTCCGAGACAGATACGCAGTATTTT. Protein product: CASSTLTGSETDTQYF.

This clonotype was seen repeatedly, ten times or more. The chain employs TRBV28 and TRBJ2-7; a possible D gene is TRBD1 (6 bases). With 8 bases removed from V and 2 bases from J, the gap between germline ends came to 16 bases. The germline V gene has CDR1 MDHEN and CDR2 SYDVKM. The CDR3 has 14 amino acids. The CDR3 DNA reads as TGTGCCAGCGGGAGACTGGGGGCTACCTACGAGCAGTACTTC. Its protein is CASGRLGATYEQYF.

The chain combines TRBV6-2 or TRBV6-3 with TRBJ1-1; maybe TRBD1 (5 bases). V gave up 10 bases and J gave up 5 bases, with 17 bases separating them. This CDR3 has 13 amino acids. CDR1 is MNHEY, CDR2 SVGEGT, per germline. DNA of the CDR3: TGTGCCACCCGCGAGAACCGACAGACTGAAGCTTTCTTT. Protein product: CATRENRQTEAFF.

The J gene is TRBJ1-1, the V gene TRBV29-1; TRBD1 matches 10 bases. This CDR3 contains 13 residues. The germline V gene has CDR1 SQVTM and CDR2 ANQGSEA. Unmatched junction bases numbered 6, after V lost 7 bases and J lost 4 bases. CDR3 in DNA: TGCAGCGGACAAGGACAGGGGGTCACTGAAGCTTTCTTT. Its translation is CSGQGQGVTEAFF. Full variable domain (rest looked up from reference TRBV29-1 and TRBJ1-1): SAVISQKPSRDICQRGTSLTIQCQVDSQVTMMFWYRQQPGQSLTLIATANQGSEATYESGFVIDKFPISRPNLTFSTLTVSNMSPEDSSIYLCSGQGQGVTEAFFGQGTRLTVV.

V is TRBV20-1 and J is TRBJ2-1, with 10 bases lining up with TRBD1. V shed 6 bases and J 0 bases; nucleotides not matched to a gene: 8. The CDR3 is 16 residues long. Looked up from germline, CDR1 is DFQATT and CDR2 is SNEGSKA (reference sequence). The CDR3 protein is CSAAIGQGDSYNEQFF. CDR3 coding DNA: TGCAGTGCCGCCATCGGACAGGGGGACTCCTACAATGAGCAGTTCTTC.

J is TRBJ2-1 and V is TRBV4-2; TRBD2 aligns across 15 bases. Germline V gene lookup returns CDR1 LGHNA and CDR2 YNFKEQ. V lost 4 bases to trimming and J lost 16 bases; unmatched junction nucleotides: 14. The CDR3 totals 16 residues. The CDR3, as DNA: TGTGCCAGCAGCCCCGGACTAGCGGGGGGGCAAGACACTCTCTTCTTC. This translates into CASSPGLAGGQDTLFF.

This clonotype has a count of ten or more. The V and J genes are TRBV7-2 and TRBJ1-6; D unresolved. CDR3 size: 12 residues. Trimming took off 1 base at V and 10 bases at J, with 5 bases between the two ends. In germline, CDR1 is SGHTA, CDR2 FQGNSA. CDR3 sequence: CASSLVVSPLHF. As DNA, the CDR3 is TGTGCCAGCAGCTTAGTAGTATCACCCCTCCACTTT. The full variable domain, rest sourced from reference TRBV7-2 and TRBJ1-6, is GAGVSQSPSNKVTEKGKDVELRCDPISGHTALYWYRQSLGQGLEFLIYFQGNSAPDKSGLPSDRFSAERTGGSVSTLTIQRTQQEDSAVYLCASSLVVSPLHFGNGTRLTVT.

The genes are TRBV9 and TRBJ2-1; maybe TRBD1 (6 bases). This CDR3 is 15 amino acids long. V was shortened by 0 bases and J by 3 bases, with 10 bases between the two germline ends. Germline V gives CDR1 SGDLS, CDR2 YYNGEE. Here the CDR3 reads CASSVAGAGYNEQFF. As DNA, the CDR3 is TGTGCCAGCAGCGTAGCAGGGGCTGGCTACAATGAGCAGTTCTTC. The whole variable domain, remainder taken from reference TRBV9 and TRBJ2-1, is DSGVTQTPKHLITATGQRVTLRCSPRSGDLSVYWYQQSLDQGLQFLIQYYNGEERAKGNILERFSAQQFPDLHSELNLSSLELGDSALYFCASSVAGAGYNEQFFGPGTRLTVL.

This clonotype was detected a few times. This chain connects TRBV11-2 to TRBJ2-1; unclear D gene. The CDR3 consists of 12 residues. Between the trimmed V and J ends, which lost 1 base and 6 bases, there was a span of 4 bases. In germline, CDR1 is SGHAT, CDR2 FQNNGV. In nucleotides, the CDR3 is TGTGCCAGCAGCTTAGCAGGCAATGAGCAGTTCTTC. Encoded protein: CASSLAGNEQFF. The variable domain in full, completed from reference TRBV11-2 and TRBJ2-1, reads EAGVAQSPRYKIIEKRQSVAFWCNPISGHATLYWYQQILGQGPKLLIQFQNNGVVDDSQLPKDRFSAERLKGVDSTLKIQPAKLEDSAVYLCASSLAGNEQFFGPGTRLTVL.

This rearrangement joins TRBV7-6 to TRBJ1-6; perhaps TRBD1 as D (5 bases). The CDR3 spans 14 residues. The germline gives CDR1 SGHVS, CDR2 FNYEAQ. Between the trimmed V and J ends, which lost 10 bases and 10 bases, there was a span of 20 bases. The CDR3 bases are TGTGCCAACAGGCCCGGGGCCTTTAGATCACCCCTCCACTTT. This gives the protein CANRPGAFRSPLHF. Full variable domain (remainder filled in from reference TRBV7-6 and TRBJ1-6): GAGVSQSPRYKVTKRGQDVALRCDPISGHVSLYWYRQALGQGPEFLTYFNYEAQQDKSGLPNDRFSAERPEGSISTLTIQRTEQRDSAMYRCANRPGAFRSPLHFGNGTRLTVT.